The TCR beta chain under discussion was sequenced for a study of CD8 T cells in ankylosing spondylitis. Study-wide results and limits: Reportedly, significant enrichment of disease-linked clones occurred in matched ankylosing spondylitis synovial fluid.

TCRdb used MiXCR to reprocess the 5' RACE reads, holding one entry per CDR3 protein. The repertoire holds roughly 240,000 distinct CDR3 sequences, with roughly 32% as singletons. CDR3 length: 18 residues. The V segment lost 2 bases and the J segment 2 bases; nucleotides outside the gene matches: 13. Germline CDR1 SGHDT, CDR2 YYEEEE. Worth noting for this clonotype: The antigen remains unidentified.

This sequence joins TRBV5-6 and TRBJ1-5; 7 bases match TRBD1. The sequenced sample was blood, either unsorted or a sorted T cell fraction (not recorded which). The sequence was collected from a male donor with ankylosing spondylitis or in good health (not recorded which). CDR3 coding DNA: TGTGCCAGCAGCTTTATGGCAGGGGGTAACTTGCGCAATCAGCCCCAGCATTTT. Translated, it gives CASSFMAGGNLRNQPQHF.